This is a list of T cell receptor beta chains from one sample in a study of T cells in Graves' hyperthyroidism and ophthalmopathy. TCRdb reanalysed the multiplex PCR reads using MiXCR and keeps one entry per CDR3 protein. The table has approximately 410,000 distinct CDR3 sequences, about an eighth seen once. What was sequenced was blood. The receptor set was obtained from a young woman with Graves' hyperthyroidism. The conserved cysteine and the conserved F or W are not part of the CDR3 here. Rows give clone size only sometimes, using once, few, many, or a class for an expanded clone.

clone size,J gene,V gene,CDR3 protein
.,TRBJ1-6,TRBV6-1,ASRKRGQGAVNSPLH
few,TRBJ2-7,TRBV4-2,ASSHLAGELYEQY
many,TRBJ1-5,TRBV20-1,SARADRGRVSNQPQH
many,TRBJ2-7,TRBV27,ASSRQGVPYEQY
few,TRBJ2-1,TRBV5-8,ASSSAVISYNEQF
many,TRBJ1-4,TRBV2,ASSESGSSNEKLF
many,TRBJ2-1,TRBV14,ASSQLGAGAYNEQF
many,TRBJ2-5,TRBV7-3,ASSLTSREETQY
.,TRBJ1-5,TRBV5-1,ARPPENQPQH
.,TRBJ2-7,TRBV15,ATSRSGQGSEQY
many,TRBJ2-5,TRBV20-1,SARLASGAEY
.,TRBJ1-5,TRBV2,ASSEAWWTGGTNTNQPQH
.,TRBJ2-3,TRBV2,ASSESGGGGTDTQY
.,TRBJ2-1,TRBV25-1,ASSEFLGDEQF
once,TRBJ2-1,TRBV20-1,SARAYRTSGRAKSNEQF
many,TRBJ1-1,TRBV20-1,SATRDPQGAPRSTEAF
.,TRBJ1-3,TRBV6-1,ASTRTGHNSGNTIY
.,TRBJ1-2,TRBV5-5,ASSPGTVHGYT
many,TRBJ2-5,TRBV28,ASSRDRGGGETQY
.,TRBJ1-5,TRBV4-1,ASSQSFLRGQPQH
many,TRBJ2-1,TRBV12-3/TRBV12-4,ASSLAGGSQNEQF
many,TRBJ2-2,TRBV11-2,ASSWANGELF
many,TRBJ2-1,TRBV6-6,ASSYRPEYYNEQF
few,TRBJ2-1,TRBV3-1,ASSQDFGTSHNEQF
many,TRBJ2-7,TRBV7-8,ASSLGVGEQY
many,TRBJ1-5,TRBV27,ASSFRAPGNQPQH
many,TRBJ2-7,TRBV12-3/TRBV12-4,ASSWVAGPPYEQY
.,TRBJ1-1,TRBV13,ASSLRTGRTTEAF
.,TRBJ1-2,TRBV12-3/TRBV12-4,ASSIRRNYGYT
many,TRBJ2-7,TRBV28,ASRSTSGRIYEQY
many,TRBJ2-1,TRBV4-3,ASSPDRGNNEQF
.,TRBJ2-2,TRBV6-2/TRBV6-3,ASSPRGQGANTGELF
few,TRBJ2-7,TRBV7-9,ASTTPRAYEQY
many,TRBJ1-2,TRBV28,ASRLDGSYGYT
few,TRBJ1-5,TRBV2,ASKGDSNQPQH
many,TRBJ1-2,TRBV3-1,ASSQLRGSYGYT
many,TRBJ2-5,TRBV30,AWSTVEETQY
few,TRBJ2-1,TRBV29-1,SVYRGGYNEQF
many,TRBJ2-2,TRBV11-2,ASSLNYLRRQNTGELF
.,TRBJ2-3,TRBV2,ASSESGRQDTQY
many,TRBJ2-3,TRBV7-8,ASSLEGGLAGGYTDTQY
few,TRBJ2-3,TRBV20-1,SASKGSTDTQY
many,TRBJ2-7,TRBV10-3,AIRDPDRADEQY
.,TRBJ1-3,TRBV7-2,ASTGGSGNTIY
.,TRBJ2-4,TRBV28,ATRTGTKNIQY
.,TRBJ2-7,TRBV19,ASTTGTSAGEQY
.,TRBJ2-7,TRBV4-1,ASSGKMGDRNTYEQY
.,TRBJ2-2,TRBV20-1,SVPRGWAGERTGELF
many,TRBJ2-7,TRBV11-2,ASSLETGTGEQY
many,TRBJ2-7,TRBV27,ASRGGIYEQY
many,TRBJ1-4,TRBV2,ASSAGFEKLF
many,TRBJ2-1,TRBV20-1,SARLGLAGVGEQF
many,TRBJ2-7,TRBV20-1,SATRQSSSYEQY
.,TRBJ1-3,TRBV5-6,ASRQVSGNTIY
many,TRBJ2-1,TRBV6-2/TRBV6-3,ASSYGRAAYNEQF
.,TRBJ1-1,TRBV7-9,ASSSRDSHGDTEAF
few,TRBJ1-3,TRBV6-1,ASRDHGNTIY
few,TRBJ1-1,TRBV27,ASSLLPGGALGVTEAF
.,TRBJ1-2,TRBV10-3,AVGQGGRSGYT